This T cell receptor (beta chain) was captured by sequencing in a study of shared clonotypes between healthy human individuals. A note on this clone: Its antigen is unidentified.

Study-level findings and limits: Despite large depth, sorted-subset datasets appeared incompletely sequenced. Estimated richness was generally greater in naive than memory subsets.

Data came from immunoSEQ multiplex PCR; TCRdb stores just in-frame clones and leaves some out. The top ten hold over 0.12% of the sample, which has a few million clones, more than 90% seen once. The CDR3 length is 12 residues. Looked up from germline, CDR1 is MNHNS and CDR2 is SASEGT. V lost 7 bases and J lost 3, with 7 bases in between. Source material: naive CD4+ T cells sorted from blood. The sample's subset: CD45RA+ positively selected. This receptor was obtained from a man aged 18 to 30 in good health. J is TRBJ2-1 and V is TRBV6-1; D uncertain. The CDR3 region has the DNA TGTGCCAGCACCCACCTCTACAATGAGCAGTTCTTC. Translation gives CASTHLYNEQFF.